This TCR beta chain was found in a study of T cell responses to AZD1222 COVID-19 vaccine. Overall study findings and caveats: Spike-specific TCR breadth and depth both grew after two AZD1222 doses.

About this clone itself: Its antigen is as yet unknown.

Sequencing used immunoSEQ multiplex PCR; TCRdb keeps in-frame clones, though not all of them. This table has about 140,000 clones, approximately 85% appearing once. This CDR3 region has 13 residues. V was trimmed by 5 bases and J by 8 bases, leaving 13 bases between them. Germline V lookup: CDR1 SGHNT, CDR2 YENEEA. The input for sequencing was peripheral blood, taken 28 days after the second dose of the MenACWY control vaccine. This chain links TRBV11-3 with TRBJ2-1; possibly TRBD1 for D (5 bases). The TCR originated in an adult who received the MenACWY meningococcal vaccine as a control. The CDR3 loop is CASSLIRGDEQFF. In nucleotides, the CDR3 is TGTGCCAGCAGCCTGATAAGGGGCGATGAGCAGTTCTTC. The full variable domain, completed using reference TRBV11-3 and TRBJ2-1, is EAGVVQSPRYKIIEKKQPVAFWCNPISGHNTLYWYLQNLGQGPELLIRYENEEAVDDSQLPKDRFSAERLKGVDSTLKIQPAELGDSAVYLCASSLIRGDEQFFGPGTRLTVL.